Listed below are T cell receptor beta chains from one sample, sequenced in a study of response to subunit inactivated influenza vaccine. TCRdb re-analysed the RT-PCR reads in MiXCR, keeping a single row per CDR3 protein. The sample yields 710,000 or so distinct CDR3 sequences, around 16% seen once. Here the sequenced sample was PBMCs from blood, taken 12 days after vaccination. The receptors derive from a man in his forties or fifties who received an inactivated influenza vaccine. CDR3s leave out the opening cysteine and the closing phenylalanine or tryptophan. Each record gives: D gene, V gene, clone size, J gene, CDR3 length, CDR3 protein. A D gene is named only where the DNA matches it firmly. Clone size is not always given. Where it is, it says once, few, many or a class for expanded clones.

d_gene: TRBD1
v_gene: TRBV29-1
abundance: .
j_gene: TRBJ1-1
len: 12
CDR3aa: SVYRTGAGTEAF

d_gene: .
v_gene: TRBV7-9
abundance: once
j_gene: TRBJ2-1
len: 11
CDR3aa: ASSPSGGLEQF

d_gene: TRBD1
v_gene: TRBV18
abundance: few
j_gene: TRBJ2-7
len: 13
CDR3aa: ASSPGTGFVAEQY

d_gene: TRBD1
v_gene: TRBV12-3/TRBV12-4
abundance: .
j_gene: TRBJ2-7
len: 13
CDR3aa: ASQGQGAVRGEQY

d_gene: TRBD1
v_gene: TRBV20-1
abundance: .
j_gene: TRBJ2-7
len: 14
CDR3aa: SAKRFGTDLTYEHY

d_gene: .
v_gene: TRBV20-1
abundance: few
j_gene: TRBJ2-7
len: 11
CDR3aa: SAPRGITYEQY

d_gene: .
v_gene: TRBV5-1
abundance: .
j_gene: TRBJ1-1
len: 14
CDR3aa: ASSRLNGGSGTEAF

d_gene: TRBD2
v_gene: TRBV6-1
abundance: .
j_gene: TRBJ2-6
len: 16
CDR3aa: ASSVRLANAPGANVLT

d_gene: .
v_gene: TRBV20-1
abundance: .
j_gene: TRBJ2-7
len: 12
CDR3aa: SASGRGDGYEQY

d_gene: TRBD2
v_gene: TRBV7-2
abundance: many
j_gene: TRBJ2-3
len: 14
CDR3aa: ASRRELAQSTDTQY

d_gene: TRBD2
v_gene: TRBV9
abundance: .
j_gene: TRBJ2-5
len: 13
CDR3aa: ASSVGVAGKETQY

d_gene: .
v_gene: TRBV28
abundance: .
j_gene: TRBJ2-1
len: 8
CDR3aa: ASSFREQF

d_gene: .
v_gene: TRBV20-1
abundance: few
j_gene: TRBJ2-2
len: 12
CDR3aa: SARRMGNTGELF

d_gene: TRBD2
v_gene: TRBV10-3
abundance: .
j_gene: TRBJ2-3
len: 15
CDR3aa: AISAFAGLAGEDTQY

d_gene: .
v_gene: TRBV7-2
abundance: few
j_gene: TRBJ2-3
len: 13
CDR3aa: ASSLEDYDADTQY

d_gene: TRBD1
v_gene: TRBV12-3/TRBV12-4
abundance: few
j_gene: TRBJ1-4
len: 11
CDR3aa: ASSFDRGGKLF

d_gene: TRBD1
v_gene: TRBV5-5
abundance: few
j_gene: TRBJ2-3
len: 12
CDR3aa: ASSLDRGQDTQY